What follows is one T cell receptor beta chain and its context. The sample originates from a study of blood T cell repertoires in COVID-19. Study-level background: Material from acute and convalescent COVID-19 was sourced from the United States, Italy and Spain.

The protocol was immunoSEQ multiplex PCR, while the TCRdb copy is restricted to in-frame clones and leaves out a portion. The profile shows 400,000 to 450,000 clones, about nine tenths of them singletons. This clonotype originated in a woman aged 25 to 45 with active or convalescent COVID-19. The specimen was peripheral blood.

CDR3 amino acids: CASSSIQGVEYF. The CDR3 DNA follows: TGTGCCAGCAGTTCGATACAGGGGGTAGAGTACTTC. The chain links TRBV6-5 to TRBJ2-7; 8 nucleotides line up with TRBD1. The CDR3 is 12 amino acids. The trim removed 4 bases at V and 11 bases at J, leaving 7 bases unmatched. Germline CDR1 and CDR2: MNHEY and SVGAGI.